The rows below give T cell receptor beta chains drawn from one sample of a study of shared clonotypes between healthy human individuals. The protocol was immunoSEQ multiplex PCR, while the TCRdb copy is restricted to in-frame clones and leaves out a portion. The data hold roughly 2,000,000 clones, with just under 95% observed a single time. Sequencing used naive CD8+ T cells sorted from blood. Receptor source: a man aged 18 to 29 in good health. CDR3s include the opening cysteine and the closing phenylalanine or tryptophan. D genes are given only for firm matches. Size is omitted from some rows. Given values are once, few, many or a class for expanded clones.

V	D	J	size	CDR3	DNA
TRBV4-1	.	TRBJ1-6	.	CASSQDRLAGLGSPLHF	TGCGCCAGCAGCCAAGACCGTCTGGCGGGGTTGGGTTCACCCCTCCACTTT
TRBV10-2	TRBD2	TRBJ2-7	.	CASTLASGYYEQYF	TGCGCCAGCACTTTGGCTAGCGGATACTACGAGCAGTACTTC
TRBV29-1	TRBD1	TRBJ2-2	.	CSVDPGQGTGELFF	TGCAGCGTCGACCCGGGACAGGGGACCGGGGAGCTGTTTTTT
TRBV29-1	.	TRBJ2-6	.	CSVEAKDRYSGANVLTF	TGCAGCGTTGAGGCCAAAGACCGTTACTCTGGGGCCAACGTCCTGACTTTC
TRBV2	.	TRBJ1-5	.	CASPLAGTLEPQHF	TGTGCCAGCCCGTTGGCCGGGACACTGGAGCCCCAGCATTTT
TRBV27	.	TRBJ2-1	.	CASSSTRAPYNEQFF	TGTGCCAGCAGTTCTACCAGGGCCCCCTACAATGAGCAGTTCTTC
TRBV7-9	TRBD2	TRBJ2-7	.	CASSLGTSGGTSEQYF	TGTGCCAGCAGCTTAGGGACTAGCGGGGGGACCAGCGAGCAGTACTTC
TRBV2	TRBD2	TRBJ2-1	.	CASSEALAGENEQFF	TGTGCCAGCAGTGAAGCGCTAGCGGGAGAGAATGAGCAGTTCTTC
TRBV19	TRBD2	TRBJ2-5	.	CARPQESGAGGTQETQYF	TGTGCCAGACCCCAAGAGTCCGGAGCGGGGGGGACCCAAGAGACCCAGTACTTC
TRBV10-3	.	TRBJ2-2	once	CAISEPLMNTGELFF	TGTGCCATCAGTGAGCCACTAATGAACACCGGGGAGCTGTTTTTT
TRBV29-1	TRBD2	TRBJ2-5	.	CSGWGGSGTQYF	TGCAGCGGGTGGGGCGGGAGCGGGACCCAGTACTTC
TRBV19	.	TRBJ2-7	once	CASSGAAGYEQYF	TGTGCCAGTAGCGGGGCGGCAGGCTACGAGCAGTACTTC
TRBV7-9	.	TRBJ1-6	.	CASSLSGFDSPLHF	TGTGCCAGCAGCTTATCGGGATTCGATTCACCCCTCCACTTT
TRBV6-5	.	TRBJ2-1	.	CASRDSPSSYNEQFF	TGTGCCAGTCGGGACTCGCCAAGCTCCTACAATGAGCAGTTCTTC
TRBV2	TRBD2	TRBJ2-1	.	CATHSGGHYNEQFF	TGTGCCACCCATAGCGGGGGGCACTACAATGAGCAGTTCTTC
TRBV7-9	.	TRBJ2-7	.	CASSHPEGESYEQYF	TGTGCCAGCAGCCACCCTGAGGGGGAGTCCTACGAGCAGTACTTC
TRBV2	TRBD1	TRBJ1-2	.	CASRDYPGQGKHGYTF	TGTGCCAGCAGAGACTATCCGGGACAGGGGAAGCATGGCTACACCTTC
TRBV7-9	TRBD2	TRBJ2-7	.	CASSLLAGALSEQYF	TGTGCCAGCAGCTTATTAGCGGGAGCTCTCTCCGAGCAGTACTTC
TRBV19	TRBD1	TRBJ2-7	.	CASSIGQGAEQYF	TGTGCCAGTAGTATAGGGCAGGGGGCCGAGCAGTACTTC
TRBV5-1	TRBD2	TRBJ2-5	.	CASAVNRSGAPQETQYF	TGCGCCAGCGCTGTCAACCGTAGCGGGGCCCCCCAAGAGACCCAGTACTTC
TRBV7-9	.	TRBJ1-1	.	CASSLSFGLNTEAFF	TGTGCCAGCAGCTTATCATTTGGACTGAACACTGAAGCTTTCTTT
TRBV2	TRBD1	TRBJ1-1	.	CASKGQGPQAFF	TGTGCCAGCAAAGGACAGGGCCCCCAAGCTTTCTTT
TRBV4-2	.	TRBJ1-3	.	CASSQERHSASYTIYF	TGTGCCAGCAGCCAAGAAAGACATTCCGCCTCGTACACCATATATTTT
TRBV15	TRBD1	TRBJ1-6	.	CATSLIGTDSYNSPLHF	TGTGCCACCAGCCTAATAGGGACAGACTCCTATAATTCACCCCTCCACTTT
TRBV7-9	TRBD2	TRBJ2-3	.	CASSPARASGSTDTQYF	TGTGCCAGCAGCCCGGCCCGGGCTAGCGGGAGCACAGATACGCAGTATTTT
TRBV7-9	.	TRBJ1-2	.	CASSLAPAGDGDGYTF	TGTGCCAGCAGCTTAGCGCCGGCAGGGGATGGCGATGGCTACACCTTC
TRBV19	TRBD1	TRBJ2-3	.	CASSLTGGQDTQYF	TGTGCCAGTAGTCTGACAGGGGGCCAAGATACGCAGTATTTT
TRBV6-6	.	TRBJ2-5	once	CASRKEHLNQETQYF	TGTGCCAGCAGAAAGGAACACCTGAACCAAGAGACCCAGTACTTC
TRBV18	.	TRBJ2-7	.	CASSPQGTEQYF	TGTGCCAGCTCACCGCAAGGGACCGAGCAGTACTTC
TRBV6-1	.	TRBJ2-5	.	CASSPDFQETQYF	TGTGCCAGCAGCCCGGACTTCCAAGAGACCCAGTACTTC
TRBV23-1	.	TRBJ1-1	.	CASSPSRDKGPNTEAFF	TGCGCCAGCAGTCCCTCCCGGGACAAAGGGCCGAACACTGAAGCTTTCTTT
TRBV9	TRBD2	TRBJ2-7	.	CASSAGLAFIPYEQYF	TGTGCCAGCAGCGCCGGACTAGCCTTTATCCCCTACGAGCAGTACTTC
TRBV9	TRBD2	TRBJ2-5	.	CASSVAGLAEETQYF	TGTGCCAGCAGCGTAGCCGGACTAGCGGAAGAGACCCAGTACTTC
TRBV7-6	TRBD1	TRBJ1-3	.	CASSLPGLRRGRGNTIYF	TGTGCCAGCAGCTTACCGGGTCTCCGCAGGGGGCGCGGAAACACCATATATTTT
TRBV9	TRBD1	TRBJ2-3	few	CASSGPGGFGTDTQYF	TGTGCCAGCAGCGGACCAGGGGGATTCGGCACAGATACGCAGTATTTT
TRBV7-9	.	TRBJ1-5	.	CASSSSELGASNQPQHF	TGTGCCAGCAGCTCGAGTGAGCTCGGCGCGAGCAATCAGCCCCAGCATTTT
TRBV4-1	.	TRBJ2-7	.	CASSPLPGAGEQYF	TGCGCCAGCAGCCCCCTCCCAGGGGCCGGCGAGCAGTACTTC
TRBV25-1	.	TRBJ2-1	.	CASSEWTHEQFF	TGTGCCAGCAGTGAATGGACACATGAGCAGTTCTTC
TRBV6-6	.	TRBJ1-5	.	CASSYGQSNQPQHF	TGTGCCAGCAGTTACGGACAGTCAAATCAGCCCCAGCATTTT
TRBV5-1	.	TRBJ2-1	.	CASSLEGGLVDEQFF	TGCGCCAGCAGCTTGGAGGGGGGTTTAGTCGATGAGCAGTTCTTC
TRBV9	.	TRBJ1-4	.	CASSDGLGSYPLFF	TGTGCCAGCAGCGACGGACTAGGGTCCTACCCACTGTTTTTT
TRBV27	TRBD2	TRBJ2-7	.	CASSHAGAGFRQYF	TGTGCCAGCAGCCATGCGGGAGCCGGCTTCCGGCAGTACTTC
TRBV27	.	TRBJ1-6	.	CASSGGALNNSPLHF	TGTGCCAGCAGTGGGGGGGCTCTGAATAATTCACCCCTCCACTTT
TRBV14	.	TRBJ2-5	.	CASSRAGASYTRPIDQYF	TGTGCCAGCAGCCGAGCCGGAGCTAGCTATACCCGTCCTATTGACCAGTACTTC
TRBV7-9	.	TRBJ2-7	few	CASSYEQYF	TGTGCCAGCAGCTACGAGCAGTACTTC
TRBV5-8	.	TRBJ1-3	once	CASSLRGASSGNTIYF	TGTGCCAGCAGCTTGAGGGGGGCGAGCTCTGGAAACACCATATATTTT
TRBV27	.	TRBJ1-2	.	CASSPDTSNYGYTF	TGTGCCAGCTCTCCTGACACCAGTAACTATGGCTACACCTTC
TRBV28	.	TRBJ2-5	.	CASTLPGSQETQYF	TGTGCCAGCACCCTGCCCGGTAGCCAAGAGACCCAGTACTTC
TRBV27	TRBD2	TRBJ2-7	.	CASSQNPGLAGSEQYF	TGTGCCAGCAGTCAAAACCCCGGACTAGCGGGATCCGAGCAGTACTTC
TRBV12-5	.	TRBJ1-1	.	CASGSMNTEAFF	TGTGCTAGTGGTTCGATGAACACTGAAGCTTTCTTT
TRBV5-8	.	TRBJ1-2	.	CASSLYQGLLYGYTF	TGTGCCAGCAGCTTGTATCAGGGGCTCCTCTATGGCTACACCTTC
TRBV6-1	.	TRBJ1-2	.	CASSDTGLGYGYTF	TGTGCCAGCAGTGACACAGGGTTGGGCTATGGCTACACCTTC
TRBV28	TRBD2	TRBJ2-3	.	CASSQLAGGTDTQYF	TGTGCCAGCAGCCAACTAGCGGGGGGCACAGATACGCAGTATTTT
TRBV6-5	.	TRBJ2-5	.	CASSYPNVETQYF	TGTGCCAGCAGTTACCCAAACGTAGAGACCCAGTACTTC